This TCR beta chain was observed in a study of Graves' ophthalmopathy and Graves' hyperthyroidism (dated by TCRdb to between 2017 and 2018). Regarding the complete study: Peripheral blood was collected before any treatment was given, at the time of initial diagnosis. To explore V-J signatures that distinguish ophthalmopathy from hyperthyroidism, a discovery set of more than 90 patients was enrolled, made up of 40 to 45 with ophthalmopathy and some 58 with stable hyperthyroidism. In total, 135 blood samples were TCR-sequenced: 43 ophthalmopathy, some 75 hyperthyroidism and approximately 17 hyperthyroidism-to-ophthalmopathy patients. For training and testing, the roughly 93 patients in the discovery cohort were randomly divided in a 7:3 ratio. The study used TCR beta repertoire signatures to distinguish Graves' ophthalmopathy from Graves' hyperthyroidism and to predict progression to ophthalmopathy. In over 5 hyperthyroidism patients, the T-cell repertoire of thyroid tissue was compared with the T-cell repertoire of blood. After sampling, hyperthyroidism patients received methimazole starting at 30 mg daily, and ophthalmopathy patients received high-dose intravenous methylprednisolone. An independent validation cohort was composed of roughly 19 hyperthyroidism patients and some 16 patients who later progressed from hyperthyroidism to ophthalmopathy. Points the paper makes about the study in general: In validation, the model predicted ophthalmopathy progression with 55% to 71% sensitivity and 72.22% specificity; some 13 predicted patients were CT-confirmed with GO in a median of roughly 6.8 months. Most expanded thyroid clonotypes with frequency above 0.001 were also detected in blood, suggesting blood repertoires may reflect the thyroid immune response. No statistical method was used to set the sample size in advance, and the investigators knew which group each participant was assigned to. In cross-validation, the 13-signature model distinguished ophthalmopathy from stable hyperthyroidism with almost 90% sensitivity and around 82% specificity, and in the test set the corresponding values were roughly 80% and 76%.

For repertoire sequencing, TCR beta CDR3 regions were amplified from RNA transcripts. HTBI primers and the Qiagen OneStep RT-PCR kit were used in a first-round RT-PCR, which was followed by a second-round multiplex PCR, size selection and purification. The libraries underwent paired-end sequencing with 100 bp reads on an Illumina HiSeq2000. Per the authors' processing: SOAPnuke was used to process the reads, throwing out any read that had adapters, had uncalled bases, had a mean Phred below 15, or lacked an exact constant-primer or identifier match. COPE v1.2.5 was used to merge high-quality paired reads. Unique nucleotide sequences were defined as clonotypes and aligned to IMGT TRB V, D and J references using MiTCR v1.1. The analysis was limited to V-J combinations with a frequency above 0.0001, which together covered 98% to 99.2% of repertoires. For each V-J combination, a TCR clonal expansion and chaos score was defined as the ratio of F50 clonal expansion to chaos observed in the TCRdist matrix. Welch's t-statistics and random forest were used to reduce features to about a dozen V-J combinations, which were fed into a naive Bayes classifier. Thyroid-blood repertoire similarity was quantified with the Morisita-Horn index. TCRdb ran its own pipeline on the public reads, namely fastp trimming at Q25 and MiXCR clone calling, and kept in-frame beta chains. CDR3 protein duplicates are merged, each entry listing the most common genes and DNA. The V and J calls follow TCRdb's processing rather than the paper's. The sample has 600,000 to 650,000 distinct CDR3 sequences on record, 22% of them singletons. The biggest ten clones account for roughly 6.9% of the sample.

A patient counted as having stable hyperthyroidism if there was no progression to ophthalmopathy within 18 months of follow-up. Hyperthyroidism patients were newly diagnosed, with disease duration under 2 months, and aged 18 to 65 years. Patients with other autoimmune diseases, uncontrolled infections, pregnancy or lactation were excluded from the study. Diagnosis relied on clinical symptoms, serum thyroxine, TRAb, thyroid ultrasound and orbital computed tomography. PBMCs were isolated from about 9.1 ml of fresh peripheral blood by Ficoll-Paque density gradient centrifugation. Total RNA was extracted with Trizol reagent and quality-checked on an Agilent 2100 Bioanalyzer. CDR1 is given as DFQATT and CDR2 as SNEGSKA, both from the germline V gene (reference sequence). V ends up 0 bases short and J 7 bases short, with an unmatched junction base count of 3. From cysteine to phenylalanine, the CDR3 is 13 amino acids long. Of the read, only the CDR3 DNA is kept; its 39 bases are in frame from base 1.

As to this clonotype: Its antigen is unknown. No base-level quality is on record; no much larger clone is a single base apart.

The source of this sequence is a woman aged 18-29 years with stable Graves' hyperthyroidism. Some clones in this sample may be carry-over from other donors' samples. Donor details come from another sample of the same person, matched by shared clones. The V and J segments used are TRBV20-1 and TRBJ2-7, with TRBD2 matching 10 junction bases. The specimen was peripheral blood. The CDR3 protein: CSARDTSGKEQYF. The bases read TGCAGTGCTAGAGATACTAGCGGGAAGGAGCAGTACTTC.